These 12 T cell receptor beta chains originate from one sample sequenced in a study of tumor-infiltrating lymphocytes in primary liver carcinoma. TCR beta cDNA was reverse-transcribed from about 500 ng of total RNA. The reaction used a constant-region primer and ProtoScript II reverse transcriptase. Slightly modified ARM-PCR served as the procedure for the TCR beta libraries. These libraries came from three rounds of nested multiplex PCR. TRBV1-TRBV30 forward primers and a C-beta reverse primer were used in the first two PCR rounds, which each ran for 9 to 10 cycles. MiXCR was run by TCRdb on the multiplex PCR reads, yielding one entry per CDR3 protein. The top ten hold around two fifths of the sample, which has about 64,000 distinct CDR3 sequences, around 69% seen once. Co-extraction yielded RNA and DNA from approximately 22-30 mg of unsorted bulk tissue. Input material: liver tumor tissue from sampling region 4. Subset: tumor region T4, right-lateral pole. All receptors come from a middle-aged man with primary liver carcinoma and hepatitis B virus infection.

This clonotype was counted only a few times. CDR3 loop: CASSLLADLTKNIQYF. CDR3 DNA sequence: TGTGCCAGCAGTTTGTTAGCGGACTTGACCAAAAACATTCAGTACTTC. This chain connects TRBV12-3 or TRBV12-4 to TRBJ2-4, with D tentatively TRBD2 (6 bases). The CDR3 spans 16 residues. V was clipped by 3 bases and J by 2 bases, with 14 bases between them.

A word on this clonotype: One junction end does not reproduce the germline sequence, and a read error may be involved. CDR3 region: CASSFNHGCEQLF. CDR3 nucleotide sequence: TGTGCCAGCAGTTTCAATCACGGATGTGAGCAGTTATTC. The V call is TRBV12-3 or TRBV12-4, the J call TRBJ2-1, with D unresolved. This CDR3 comprises 13 residues.

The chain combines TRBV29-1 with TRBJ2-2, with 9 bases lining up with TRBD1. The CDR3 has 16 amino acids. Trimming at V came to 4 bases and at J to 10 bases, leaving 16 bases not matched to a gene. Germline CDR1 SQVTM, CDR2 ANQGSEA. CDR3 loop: CSVGRRDRENAEELFF. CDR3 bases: TGCAGCGTTGGTCGCCGGGACAGGGAAAACGCCGAGGAGCTGTTTTTT.

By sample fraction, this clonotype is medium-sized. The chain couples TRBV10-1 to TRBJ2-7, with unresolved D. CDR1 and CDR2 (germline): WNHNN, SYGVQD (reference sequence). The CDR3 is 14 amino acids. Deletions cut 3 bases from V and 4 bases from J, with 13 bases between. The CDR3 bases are TGCGCCAGCAGTGAACCGGCAAGACCATACGAGCAGTACTTC. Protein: CASSEPARPYEQYF.

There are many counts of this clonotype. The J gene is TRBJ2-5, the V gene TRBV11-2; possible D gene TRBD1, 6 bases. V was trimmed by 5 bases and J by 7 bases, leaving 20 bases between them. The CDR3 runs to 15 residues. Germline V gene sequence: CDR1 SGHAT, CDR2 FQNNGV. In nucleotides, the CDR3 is TGTGCCAGCAGCCCCCGGTCAGCCCCAGGGGTGACCCAGTACTTC. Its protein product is CASSPRSAPGVTQYF. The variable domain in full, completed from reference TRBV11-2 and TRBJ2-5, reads EAGVAQSPRYKIIEKRQSVAFWCNPISGHATLYWYQQILGQGPKLLIQFQNNGVVDDSQLPKDRFSAERLKGVDSTLKIQPAKLEDSAVYLCASSPRSAPGVTQYFGPGTRLLVL.

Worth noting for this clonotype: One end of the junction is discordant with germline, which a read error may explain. The CDR3 region has the DNA TGCGCCGGCAGATTGGAAGCGGCTAGCTCCTACAATGAGCAGTTCTTC. Protein: CAGRLEAASSYNEQFF. V gene TRBV5-1 combines with J gene TRBJ2-1; D is possibly TRBD2 (5 bases). The CDR3 contains 16 residues. CDR1 SGHRS and CDR2 YFSETQ come from the germline V gene.

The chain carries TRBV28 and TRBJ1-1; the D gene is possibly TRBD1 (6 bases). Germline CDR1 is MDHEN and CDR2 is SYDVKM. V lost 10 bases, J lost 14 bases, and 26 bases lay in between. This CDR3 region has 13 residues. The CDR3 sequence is CATLNRANTESFF. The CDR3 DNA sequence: TGTGCCACCCTGAACAGGGCAAACACTGAATCCTTCTTT. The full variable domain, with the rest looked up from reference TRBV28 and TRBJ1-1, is DVKVTQSSRYLVKRTGEKVFLECVQDMDHENMFWYRQDPGLGLRLIYFSYDVKMKEKGDIPEGYSVSREKKERFSLILESASTNQTSMYLCATLNRANTESFFGQGTRLTVV.

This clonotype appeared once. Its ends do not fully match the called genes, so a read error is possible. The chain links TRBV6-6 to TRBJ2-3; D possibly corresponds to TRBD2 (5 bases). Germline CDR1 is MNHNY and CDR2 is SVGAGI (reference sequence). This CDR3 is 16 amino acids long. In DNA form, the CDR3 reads TGTGCCAACAGTTCCATCGCGGGTGGAGTCGCAGATACGCAGTATTTT. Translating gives CANSSIAGGVADTQYF.

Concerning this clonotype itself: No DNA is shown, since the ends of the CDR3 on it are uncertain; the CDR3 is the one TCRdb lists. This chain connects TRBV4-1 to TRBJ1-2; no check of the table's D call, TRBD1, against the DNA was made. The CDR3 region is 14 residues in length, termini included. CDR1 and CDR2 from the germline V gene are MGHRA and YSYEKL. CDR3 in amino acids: CTCSQGDRNYGCTF.

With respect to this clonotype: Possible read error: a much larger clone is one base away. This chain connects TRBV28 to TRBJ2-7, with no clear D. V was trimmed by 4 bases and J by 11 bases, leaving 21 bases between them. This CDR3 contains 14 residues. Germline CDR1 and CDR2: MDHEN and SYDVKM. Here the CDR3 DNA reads TGTGCCAGCAGTTCCCTGGCGGACCAGAGAGTCGAGTACTTC. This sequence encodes CASSSLADQRVEYF.

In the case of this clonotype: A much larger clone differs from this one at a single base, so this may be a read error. CDR3 residues: CASTRGRVTYEQYF. The CDR3 coding sequence is TGTGCCAGCACTAGAGGGAGGGTTACCTACGAGCAGTACTTC. This sequence joins TRBV28 and TRBJ2-7; TRBD2 matches at 7 bases. This CDR3 is 14 amino acids long. V lost 7 bases and J lost 2; bases outside the gene matches: 8. Germline CDR1 reads MDHEN; CDR2 reads SYDVKM.

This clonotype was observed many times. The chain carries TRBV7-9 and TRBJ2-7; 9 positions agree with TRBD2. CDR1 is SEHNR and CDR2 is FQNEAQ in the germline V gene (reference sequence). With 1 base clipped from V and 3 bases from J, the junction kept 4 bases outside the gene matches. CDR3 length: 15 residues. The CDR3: CASSLGFSGSYEQYF. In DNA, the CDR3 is TGTGCCAGCAGCTTAGGTTTTAGCGGGAGCTACGAGCAGTACTTC.